Below are 8 T cell receptor beta chains sequenced from a single sample in a study of OX40 agonist ivuxolimab in advanced cancers. The library was produced with the immunoSEQ multiplex PCR assay. Imported from immuneACCESS, the table was reduced by TCRdb to in-frame sequences with V and J called. These copies leave out some clones; in studies compared against another copy, an unresolved V gene accounts for under half, and the cause of the remainder is not known. Present in this sample are roughly 70,000 clones, about 86% of which were seen just once. The ten largest make up approximately 0.75% of the sample. This sample comprised CD4+ or CD8+ T cells sorted from blood, obtained in a trial of the OX40 agonist ivuxolimab. The receptors derive from an adult with an advanced solid tumor such as melanoma, head and neck, liver or kidney cancer.

This chain links TRBV9 with TRBJ2-1; 7 positions agree with TRBD2. Trimming cost V 0 bases and J 7 bases; bases outside gene matches: 7. Germline V gene lookup returns CDR1 SGDLS and CDR2 YYNGEE. This CDR3 has 15 residues. The CDR3 DNA reads TGTGCCAGCAGCGTAGGGGCGGGAGCTCGGAATGAGCAGTTCTTC. It encodes CASSVGAGARNEQFF.

This clone was seen just once. The chain is built from TRBV7-9 and TRBJ2-2, with 8 positions matching TRBD2. In germline, CDR1 is SEHNR, CDR2 FQNEAQ (reference sequence). CDR3 size: 14 residues. CDR3 sequence reads: CSEGSGRATGELFF. In DNA form, the CDR3 reads TGTTCAGAAGGGTCCGGGAGGGCCACCGGGGAGCTGTTTTTT.

V is TRBV10-1 and J is TRBJ2-1; 9 bases line up with TRBD2. V was pared by 2 bases and J by 8 bases, with 7 bases of the junction left unmatched. The CDR3 is 15 residues long. The germline V gene encodes CDR1 WNHNN and CDR2 SYGVQD (reference sequence). CDR3 sequence (DNA): TGCGCCAGCAGTGAGGGTTCTAGCGGGAATGATGAGCAGTTCTTC. It yields the protein CASSEGSSGNDEQFF.

Note on this clone: The same CDR3 arises from other DNA sequences in this sample as well. The chain links TRBV28 to TRBJ2-6, with 11 positions matching TRBD1. The junction had 1 base not matched to a gene; V was cut back by 2 bases and J by 4 bases. CDR1 and CDR2 from the germline V gene are MDHEN and SYDVKM. This CDR3 spans 16 amino acids. The CDR3 nucleotides read TGTGCCAGCAGTTTAGGACAGGGGGCCGGGGCCAACGTCCTGACTTTC. Residues: CASSLGQGAGANVLTF.

V gene TRBV25-1 combines with J gene TRBJ2-7; D tentatively reads TRBD1 or TRBD2 (5 bases each). CDR3 length: 15 residues. Germline CDR1 is MGHDK and CDR2 is SYGVNS. V was trimmed by 4 bases and J by 4 bases, leaving 17 bases between them. CDR3 region: CASSVPGPITYEQYF. The CDR3 nucleotides are TGTGCCAGCAGTGTCCCGGGACCGATCACGTACGAGCAGTACTTC.

V and J are TRBV28 and TRBJ2-7, with D tentatively TRBD1 or TRBD2 (5 bases each). Germline V lookup: CDR1 MDHEN, CDR2 SYDVKM. V was shortened by 6 bases and J by 6 bases, with 15 bases between the two germline ends. The CDR3 runs to 13 residues. In nucleotides, the CDR3 is TGTGCCAGCAGCCCCTCGGGGCTCTCCGAGCAGTACTTC. Translation: CASSPSGLSEQYF.

This chain uses TRBV30 with TRBJ2-3; 7 bases align to TRBD2. The CDR3 is 15 amino acids. Germline V lookup: CDR1 GTSNPN, CDR2 SVGIG (reference sequence). The J segment lost 2 bases and the V segment lost 1 base, leaving 6 bases of the junction unmatched. The CDR3 protein is CAWSGLRGVTDTQYF. The CDR3 nucleotides read TGTGCCTGGAGTGGCCTTCGGGGGGTCACAGATACGCAGTATTTT. Looking up the rest from reference TRBV30 and TRBJ2-3 gives the full variable domain: SQTIHQWPATLVQPVGSPLSLECTVEGTSNPNLYWYRQAAGRGLQLLFYSVGIGQISSEVPQNLSASRPQDRQFILSSKKLLLSDSGFYLCAWSGLRGVTDTQYFGPGTRLTVL.

The chain joins TRBV5-1 to TRBJ1-1; D is ambiguous. CDR1 is SGHRS, CDR2 YFSETQ, per germline. V was cut by 0 bases and J by 0 bases, with 9 bases left in between. The CDR3 length is 15 residues. CDR3 bases: TGCGCCAGCAGCTTGGTGGCGGAGGTGAACACTGAAGCTTTCTTT. This codes for CASSLVAEVNTEAFF.